The 8 T cell receptor beta chains given below trace back to one sample, sequenced in a study of T cells in Graves' hyperthyroidism and ophthalmopathy. Amplified TCR beta CDR3 regions came from RNA transcripts. The primer set for the first-round RT-PCR of the TCR CDR3 was HTBI. TCRdb reprocessed the multiplex PCR reads via MiXCR and lists one record per CDR3 protein. The profile shows 600,000 to 750,000 distinct CDR3 sequences, approximately 15% of them singletons. What was sequenced was blood. These receptors were taken from a man aged 50-59 years with Graves' hyperthyroidism.

This clonotype showed up many times. The CDR3 loop is CASSPPGLPTGAFF. The CDR3 DNA follows: TGTGCCAGCTCACCACCAGGCCTCCCAACGGGAGCTTTCTTT. The V gene is TRBV18, the J gene TRBJ1-1; the D is unclear. From germline, CDR1 is KGHSH and CDR2 LQKENI. CDR3 length: 14 residues. V dropped 0 bases and J dropped 10 bases, with 15 bases sitting between them.

This clonotype was recorded at least ten times. This rearrangement joins TRBV20-1 to TRBJ1-2; the D gene is possibly TRBD1 (6 bases). The CDR3 length is 15 residues. CDR1 and CDR2 from the germline V gene are DFQATT and SNEGSKA (reference sequence). Trimming pared 0 bases from V and 4 bases from J, leaving 15 bases between. CDR3 sequence (DNA): TGCAGTGCTAGAGATAAAGTCCAGGGGATCTATGGCTACACCTTC. Its translation is CSARDKVQGIYGYTF.

This clonotype was counted many times. The CDR3 DNA reads as TGTGCCAGCAGTAAATCAATTATGAACACTGAAGCTTTCTTT. Protein product: CASSKSIMNTEAFF. The rearrangement uses TRBV6-1 and TRBJ1-1; D is uncertain. This CDR3 has 14 amino acids. The germline V gene has CDR1 MNHNS and CDR2 SASEGT. V was trimmed by 5 bases and J by 0 bases, leaving 10 bases between them.

This clonotype was picked up many times. The chain has TRBV28 and TRBJ1-2; 7 bases agree with TRBD1. Germline V CDR1 and CDR2: MDHEN, SYDVKM. V dropped 9 bases and J dropped 3; count of bases not matched to a gene: 4. The CDR3 has 12 amino acids. The CDR3 spells CASTGDYYGYTF. The CDR3 nucleotides are TGTGCCAGTACAGGGGACTACTATGGCTACACCTTC.

There are many counts of this clonotype. The gene calls are TRBV12-3 or TRBV12-4 and TRBJ2-1, with 11 bases matching TRBD2. The CDR3 totals 16 residues. Trimming cost V 5 bases and J 8 bases; bases outside gene matches: 11. The CDR3 region is CASSLLAGDFGYEQFF. CDR3 in DNA: TGTGCCAGCAGTCTACTAGCGGGAGATTTTGGTTATGAGCAGTTCTTC.

This clonotype has only a few counts. The DNA for the CDR3 is TGCGCCAGCAGCCGGATAGTGGAGTACGAGCAGTACTTC. Translating gives CASSRIVEYEQYF. The chain uses TRBV5-1 and TRBJ2-7, with D uncertain. This CDR3 spans 13 amino acids. V was shortened by 4 bases and J by 4 bases, with 12 bases between the two germline ends. The V gene's germline CDR1 is SGHRS and CDR2 YFSETQ.

J is TRBJ1-2 and V is TRBV6-1; 8 positions agree with TRBD1. From germline, CDR1 is MNHNS and CDR2 SASEGT. With 6 bases clipped from V and 4 bases from J, the junction kept 10 bases outside the gene matches. The CDR3 has 15 amino acids. CDR3 bases: TGTGCCAGCAGACCCCGGGACAGGACCTTCTATGGCTACACCTTC. Its protein product is CASRPRDRTFYGYTF.

The chain links TRBV7-9 to TRBJ2-4; 7 nucleotides match TRBD2. This CDR3 comprises 14 residues. From germline, CDR1 is SEHNR and CDR2 FQNEAQ (reference sequence). V lost 3 bases to trimming and J lost 7 bases; unmatched junction nucleotides: 6. The CDR3 DNA reads as TGTGCCAGCAGCTTGGGAGGGCTTGGGAACATTCAGTACTTC. This sequence encodes CASSLGGLGNIQYF.